This T cell receptor beta chain was captured by sequencing in a study of blood T cell repertoires in COVID-19. Method: immunoSEQ multiplex PCR; TCRdb's copy keeps in-frame clones and lacks some. The sample comprises under 200,000 clones, around 83% of which are singletons, and 3.5% to 4% rests with the top ten. This CDR3 is 20 amino acids long. CDR1 is MDHEN, CDR2 SYDVKM, per germline. Trimming removed 5 bases from V and 3 bases from J, with 28 bases in between. The study recruited people aged about 18 to 90 years across approximately 23 US areas. The source material was PBMCs or T cells enriched from blood (not recorded which). This TCR was sampled from a woman aged 45-60 years in a cohort exposed to, infected with or recovered from COVID-19 (not recorded which). V is TRBV28 and J is TRBJ2-2; D is perhaps TRBD1 (6 bases). CDR3 sequence: CASSRGMDSGSNYYTGELFF. As DNA, the CDR3 is TGTGCCAGCAGTCGAGGGATGGACAGTGGTTCAAACTACTACACCGGGGAGCTGTTTTTT.